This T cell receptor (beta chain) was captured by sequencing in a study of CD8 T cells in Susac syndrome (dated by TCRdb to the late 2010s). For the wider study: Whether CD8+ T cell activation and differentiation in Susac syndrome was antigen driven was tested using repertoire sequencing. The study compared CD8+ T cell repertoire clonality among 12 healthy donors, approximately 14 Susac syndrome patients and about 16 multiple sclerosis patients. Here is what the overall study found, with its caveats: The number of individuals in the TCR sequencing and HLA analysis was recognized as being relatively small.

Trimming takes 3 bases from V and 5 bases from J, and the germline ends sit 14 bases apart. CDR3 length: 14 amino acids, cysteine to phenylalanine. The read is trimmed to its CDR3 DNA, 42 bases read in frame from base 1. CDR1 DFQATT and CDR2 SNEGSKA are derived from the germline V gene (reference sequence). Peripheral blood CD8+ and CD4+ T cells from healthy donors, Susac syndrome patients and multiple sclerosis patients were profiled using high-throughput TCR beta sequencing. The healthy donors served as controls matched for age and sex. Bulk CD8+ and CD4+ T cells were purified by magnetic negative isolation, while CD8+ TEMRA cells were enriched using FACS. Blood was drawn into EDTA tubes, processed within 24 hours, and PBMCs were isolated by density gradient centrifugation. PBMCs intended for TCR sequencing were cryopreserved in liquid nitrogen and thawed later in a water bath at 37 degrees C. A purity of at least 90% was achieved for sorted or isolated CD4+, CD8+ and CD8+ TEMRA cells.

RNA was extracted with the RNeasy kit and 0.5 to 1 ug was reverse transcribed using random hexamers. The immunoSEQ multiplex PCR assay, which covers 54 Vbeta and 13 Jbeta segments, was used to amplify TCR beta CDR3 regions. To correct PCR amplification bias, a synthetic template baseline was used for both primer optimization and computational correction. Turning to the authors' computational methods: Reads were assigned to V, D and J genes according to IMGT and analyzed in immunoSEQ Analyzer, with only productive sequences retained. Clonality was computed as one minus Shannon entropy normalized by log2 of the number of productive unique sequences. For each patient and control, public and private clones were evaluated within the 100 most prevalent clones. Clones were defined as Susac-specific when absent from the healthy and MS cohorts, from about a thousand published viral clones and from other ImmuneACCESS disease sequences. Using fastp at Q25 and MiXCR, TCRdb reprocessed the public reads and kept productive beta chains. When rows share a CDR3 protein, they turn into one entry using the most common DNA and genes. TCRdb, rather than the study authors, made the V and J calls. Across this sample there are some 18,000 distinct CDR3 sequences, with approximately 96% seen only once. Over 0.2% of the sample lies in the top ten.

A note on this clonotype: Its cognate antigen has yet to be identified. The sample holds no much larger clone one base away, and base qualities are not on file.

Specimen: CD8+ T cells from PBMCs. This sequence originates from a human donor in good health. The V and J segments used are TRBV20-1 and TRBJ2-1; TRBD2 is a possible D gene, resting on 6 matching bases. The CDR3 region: CSARGEDWDNEQFF. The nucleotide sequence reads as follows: TGCAGTGCTAGGGGGGAGGACTGGGACAATGAGCAGTTCTTC.